This T cell receptor (beta chain) originates from a study of T cell repertoires in aging, cancer and after chemotherapy (dated by TCRdb to between 2018 and 2021). Describing the broader study: Six donor age groups were covered, ranging from 30 or younger up to 70 or older, and each group contained at least three individuals. In the hematological group, the paired samples taken before and after chemotherapy came from chronic lymphocytic leukemia patients given fludarabine- or bendamustine-based regimens. About 8.3 million TCR reads were contained in the full dataset. To examine immunoaging and T cell reconstitution after chemotherapy, the study profiled TCR beta repertoires in peripheral blood from healthy donors and cancer patients. Alongside 95 to 100 healthy donors serving as a reference group, the cohort included approximately 220 cancer patients, of whom roughly 92 had hematological cancers and 124 had solid cancers.

In regard to this clonotype: Its antigen has not been determined. Base quality data are lacking; no much larger clone is found one base away.

V sheds 4 bases and J sheds 3 bases, leaving 10 bases between their ends. Including cysteine and phenylalanine, the CDR3 has 13 amino acids. Just CDR3 DNA is preserved here, 39 bases in frame from base 1. CDR1 and CDR2 were assigned from the germline V gene as SGHRS and YFSETQ. What the research found in general, with its limitations: According to the authors, the repertoire data do not permit conclusions about immunological memory after chemotherapy. In healthy donors, the decline in TCR diversity with age was mainly due to loss of richness, whereas in cancer patients loss of evenness also played a role. Untreated patients with hematological or solid cancers showed significantly lower blood TCR diversity and higher clonality than age-matched healthy donors. Median generation probability increased over the chemotherapy interval in both cancer cohorts, suggesting repertoire reconstitution through rebound thymic output. Lymphoid organ infiltration was present in the hematological cancer patients, and this infiltration may itself impair thymic emigration or the expansion of peripheral T cells.

Rearranged TRB sequences spanning V, D and J segments were amplified by multiplex touch-down PCR using a mixed TRB-A/B primer pool. Illumina adapters and sample indices were attached to the amplicons through two consecutive PCR reactions run with Phusion HS II polymerase. The amplicons were purified from gel with the NucleoSpin Gel and PCR Clean-up kit and then assessed with Qubit and an Agilent 2100 Bioanalyzer. Sequencing of libraries was carried out on an Illumina MiSeq in 600-cycle, single-indexed, paired-end runs. The published analysis was carried out like this. Processing of the TRB sequences was carried out with MiXCR versions 2.12 and 3.0.5. Each unique CDR3 nucleotide sequence was treated as one clone, and only productive sequences with two or more reads were kept. The repertoire metrics were Shannon diversity, evenness, clonality (defined as one minus evenness), and alpha-parameterized diversity profiles covering alpha 0 to 5. The IGoR algorithm was used to compute generation probabilities of clones in paired pre- and post-chemotherapy samples. TCRdb reworked the public reads: Q25 trimming with fastp, MiXCR clone assembly, productive beta chains retained. CDR3 protein duplicates are merged, each entry listing the most common genes and DNA. The V and J calls, along with clone size, are taken from TCRdb and not from the paper's own processing. The sample table lists 10,000 to 15,000 distinct CDR3 sequences, around a quarter of them with a count of one. Roughly a tenth of the sample rests with the top ten.

Instead of sorted cells or RNA, genomic DNA extracted from peripheral blood served as the source for amplifying TCR beta rearrangements. Recombination connected TRBV5-1 to TRBJ1-2, with no confident D gene call. Material for sequencing was blood. The origin of this receptor is a human donor with a blood cancer. The DNA sequence is given as TGCGCCAGCAGCGAAGACACTTACTATGGCTACACCTTC. The encoded protein is CASSEDTYYGYTF. Here the CDR3 is joined to the reference TRBV5-1 and TRBJ1-2 genes, and the full variable domain is: KAGVTQTPRYLIKTRGQQVTLSCSPISGHRSVSWYQQTPGQGLQFLFEYFSETQRNKGNFPGRFSGRQFSNSRSEMNVSTLELGDSALYLCASSEDTYYGYTFGSGTRLTVV.